Listed here are 25 T cell receptor beta chains from one sample, sequenced in a study of T cell responses to AZD1222 COVID-19 vaccine. The method was immunoSEQ multiplex PCR; TCRdb's version includes in-frame clones alone and lacks a portion of them. The sample lists about 130,000 clones, more than 75% occurring once. The input for sequencing was peripheral blood, taken on day 0 of AZD1222 vaccination. The receptor set was obtained from an adult in good health.

This clone was detected only once. The rearrangement uses TRBV27 and TRBJ1-2; a possible D gene is TRBD1 (5 bases). CDR3 length: 17 amino acids. V lost 6 bases and J lost 2, with 22 bases in between. The germline V gene encodes CDR1 MNHEY and CDR2 SMNVEV (reference sequence). DNA for the CDR3: TGTGCCAGCAGGTCTTTGGGGGGAAGGGTGAGGAACTATGGCTACACCTTC. Translated, it gives CASRSLGGRVRNYGYTF.

J is TRBJ2-2 and V is TRBV11-1; D unclear. The germline V gene has CDR1 SGHAT and CDR2 FQDESV (reference sequence). This CDR3 has 16 residues. Trimming shortened V by 6 bases and J by 3 bases, and 17 bases separated the two germline ends. Written as DNA, the CDR3 is TGTGCCAGCAGTGTAAAAAGGCGTCTCGACACCGGGGAGCTGTTTTTT. Translating it yields CASSVKRRLDTGELFF.

This clone was counted a single time. The V call is TRBV10-3, the J call TRBJ2-5, with D tentatively TRBD2 (5 bases). This CDR3 is built from 12 residues. Trimming took 2 bases from V and 5 from J, leaving 6 bases between them. The germline CDR1 and CDR2 sequences are ENHRY and SYGVKD. The CDR3 DNA sequence: TGTGCCATCAGTGAGGGCGGGGAGACCCAGTACTTC. The encoded protein is CAISEGGETQYF.

The V call is TRBV6-1, the J call TRBJ1-2; TRBD1 is a possible D gene (6 bases). The CDR3 sequence is 17 residues long. Germline-derived CDR1 and CDR2 are MNHNS and SASEGT. The ends were cut back, 3 bases at V and 4 bases at J, with 21 bases in the middle. The CDR3 reads CASSEQGTRVSLYGYTF. The DNA of the CDR3 is TGTGCCAGCAGTGAGCAGGGGACCCGCGTCTCCCTCTATGGCTACACCTTC.

This chain joins TRBV5-6 and TRBJ1-2; D ambiguous. Deletions cut 0 bases from V and 4 bases from J, with 10 bases between. This CDR3 has 14 residues. The germline V gene has CDR1 SGHDT and CDR2 YYEEEE. The CDR3 bases are TGTGCCAGCAGCTTGGATGGCACCTCCTATGGCTACACCTTC. This encodes CASSLDGTSYGYTF. Full variable domain (remainder filled in from reference TRBV5-6 and TRBJ1-2): DAGVTQSPTHLIKTRGQQVTLRCSPKSGHDTVSWYQQALGQGPQFIFQYYEEEERQRGNFPDRFSGHQFPNYSSELNVNALLLGDSALYLCASSLDGTSYGYTFGSGTRLTVV.

The rearrangement joins TRBV5-1 to TRBJ2-2; weak D call: TRBD1 (5 bases). The ends were cut back, 0 bases at V and 1 base at J, with 10 bases in the middle. CDR3 length: 16 amino acids. Germline values: CDR1 SGHRS, CDR2 YFSETQ. The CDR3 DNA is TGCGCCAGCAGCTTGGGGGGCAAATGGAACACCGGGGAGCTGTTTTTT. It specifies CASSLGGKWNTGELFF.

The chain carries TRBV25-1 and TRBJ2-7; D possibly corresponds to TRBD1 (5 bases). The germline V gene has CDR1 MGHDK and CDR2 SYGVNS. Between the trimmed V and J ends, which lost 9 bases and 5 bases, there was a span of 17 bases. There are 13 residues in the CDR3. The CDR3 DNA follows: TGTGCCAGTAACTTTGGGGCTGCGAACGAGCAGTACTTC. Amino acid sequence: CASNFGAANEQYF.

The rearrangement joins TRBV19 to TRBJ1-5; tentatively, D is TRBD1 (5 bases). The germline V and J ends were trimmed by 6 bases and 7 bases, with 13 bases remaining between them. Germline V gene sequence: CDR1 LNHDA, CDR2 SQIVND (reference sequence). This CDR3 is built from 13 residues. The CDR3 spells CASRSGYWQPQHF. In DNA form, the CDR3 reads TGTGCCAGTAGATCAGGGTATTGGCAGCCCCAGCATTTT.

The gene calls are TRBV28 and TRBJ2-7; 11 bases map to TRBD1. The germline gives CDR1 MDHEN, CDR2 SYDVKM. The length of the CDR3 is 15 residues. The V segment lost 3 bases and the J segment 3 bases; nucleotides outside the gene matches: 4. This chain's CDR3 is CASSFTGTGGYEQYF. The CDR3 DNA reads TGTGCCAGCAGTTTCACCGGGACAGGGGGCTACGAGCAGTACTTC.

V is TRBV19 and J is TRBJ1-1; a possible D gene is TRBD1 (6 bases). This CDR3 is built from 14 residues. From germline, CDR1 is LNHDA and CDR2 SQIVND (reference sequence). V gave up 5 bases and J gave up 0 bases, with 10 bases separating them. This CDR3 reads CASSPGQMNTEAFF. The DNA of the CDR3 is TGTGCCAGTAGTCCAGGACAGATGAACACTGAAGCTTTCTTT.

This chain connects TRBV9 to TRBJ1-2; D is uncertain. The CDR3 consists of 11 residues. Trimming took 3 bases from V and 2 from J, leaving 2 bases between them. Germline V lookup: CDR1 SGDLS, CDR2 YYNGEE. The CDR3 sequence: CASSGNYGYTF. In DNA form, the CDR3 reads TGTGCCAGCAGCGGAAACTATGGCTACACCTTC.

The chain carries TRBV6-6 and TRBJ1-1; weak D call: TRBD1 (5 bases). V was shortened by 3 bases and J by 4 bases, with 9 bases between the two germline ends. The CDR3 covers 13 residues. Looked up from germline, CDR1 is MNHNY and CDR2 is SVGAGI (reference sequence). The CDR3 sequence: CASSYEGRTEAFF. CDR3 DNA sequence: TGTGCCAGCAGTTATGAGGGACGCACTGAAGCTTTCTTT.

This chain joins TRBV6-2 or TRBV6-3 and TRBJ2-4; TRBD1 is a possible D gene (5 bases). This CDR3 has 14 residues. In germline, CDR1 is MNHEY, CDR2 SVGEGT. V lost 6 bases and J lost 5, with 14 bases in between. CDR3 sequence reads: CASSPAGIQNIQYF. The CDR3, as DNA: TGTGCCAGCAGCCCCGCAGGGATCCAAAACATTCAGTACTTC.

The chain carries TRBV18 and TRBJ1-5; 7 positions agree with TRBD1. V was pared by 3 bases and J by 9 bases, with 8 bases of the junction left unmatched. Germline CDR1 KGHSH, CDR2 LQKENI. This CDR3 has 14 residues. CDR3 in DNA: TGTGCCAGCTCACCCGGGACAGAGGGGCCGCCCCAGCATTTT. Protein sequence: CASSPGTEGPPQHF.

This clone was counted once. This chain links TRBV29-1 with TRBJ2-3; TRBD2 aligns across 10 bases. J gave up 0 bases and V 4 bases, and 4 bases lay outside the gene matches. Germline CDR1 and CDR2: SQVTM and ANQGSEA. The CDR3 has 15 amino acids. Here the CDR3 reads CSVVQAGGSTDTQYF. CDR3 nucleotide sequence: TGCAGCGTTGTCCAAGCGGGGGGGAGCACAGATACGCAGTATTTT.

A single count supports this clone. The chain recombines TRBV5-1 with TRBJ1-6; a weak D match, TRBD1 (6 bases). The CDR3 has 13 amino acids. Trimming cost V 0 bases and J 12 bases, with 10 bases left between them. The germline CDR1 and CDR2 sequences are SGHRS and YFSETQ. CDR3 sequence: CASSLADSEPLHF. The CDR3 DNA is TGCGCCAGCAGCTTGGCGGACAGTGAACCCCTCCACTTT.

This clone was seen a single time. The V and J genes are TRBV25-1 and TRBJ1-2; weak D call: TRBD1 (6 bases). Trimming removed 1 base from V and 2 bases from J, with 11 bases in between. The CDR3 contains 15 residues. Germline V gives CDR1 MGHDK, CDR2 SYGVNS. The chain's CDR3 is CASSELVDRNYGYTF. Here the CDR3 DNA reads TGTGCCAGCAGTGAATTGGTTGACAGGAACTATGGCTACACCTTC.

CDR3 nucleotides: TGTGCCAGCAGTAAGTTAGTCGAGGGAGCCATATATAATTCACCCCTCCACTTT. This encodes CASSKLVEGAIYNSPLHF. V gene TRBV28 combines with J gene TRBJ1-6; D is uncertain. V was trimmed by 5 bases and J by 4 bases, leaving 21 bases between them. The germline V gene has CDR1 MDHEN and CDR2 SYDVKM. This CDR3 comprises 18 residues.

This clone was recorded only once. The V and J genes are TRBV2 and TRBJ1-3; D is possibly TRBD1 (6 bases). Trimming removed 1 base at V and 8 bases at J, with 15 bases between. This CDR3 region has 15 residues. CDR1 is SNHLY and CDR2 is FYNNEI in the germline V gene. CDR3 DNA sequence: TGTGCCAGCAGTGAAGTCCCAGGGGCCGGAGACACCATATATTTT. Translation: CASSEVPGAGDTIYF.

V and J are TRBV4-3 and TRBJ2-2, with D possibly being TRBD2 (5 bases). V was pared by 0 bases and J by 0 bases, with 17 bases between. Germline V gene sequence: CDR1 LGHNA, CDR2 YSLEER. This CDR3 comprises 19 residues. CDR3 DNA sequence: TGCGCCAGCAGCCAAGATCATGGGAGCTCCCTCGCGAACACCGGGGAGCTGTTTTTT. Protein product: CASSQDHGSSLANTGELFF.

The gene calls are TRBV7-9 and TRBJ1-5; TRBD1 is a possible D gene (5 bases). Per the germline V gene, CDR1 is SEHNR and CDR2 is FQNEAQ (reference sequence). The CDR3 has 13 amino acids. Trimming removed 1 base at V and 11 bases at J, with 12 bases between. In nucleotides, the CDR3 is TGTGCCAGCAGCTTAGTAGGGGCGGGGGCCCAGCATTTT. Its translation is CASSLVGAGAQHF.

The rearrangement uses TRBV13 and TRBJ2-3; D gene uncertain. CDR3 size: 15 residues. Germline values: CDR1 PRHDT, CDR2 FYEKMQ (reference sequence). Trimming left V 2 bases short and J 0 bases short, with 9 bases between. The CDR3: CASSLKGLSTDTQYF. The DNA of the CDR3 is TGTGCCAGCAGCTTAAAAGGCCTGAGCACAGATACGCAGTATTTT.

The J gene is TRBJ2-1, the V gene TRBV9; TRBD2 aligns across 8 bases. There are 16 residues in the CDR3. The J segment lost 0 bases and the V segment lost 4 bases, leaving 6 bases of the junction unmatched. The germline V gene encodes CDR1 SGDLS and CDR2 YYNGEE. CDR3 DNA: TGTGCCAGCAGCCCCGCCGGGACTAGCTCCTACAATGAGCAGTTCTTC. Translated: CASSPAGTSSYNEQFF.

The V call is TRBV19, the J call TRBJ2-2; D is unclear. V lost 7 bases and J lost 0, with 9 bases in between. The CDR3 has 14 residues. Germline lookup yields CDR1 LNHDA and CDR2 SQIVND (reference sequence). The CDR3 sequence is CASTALSNTGELFF. The DNA of the CDR3 is TGTGCCAGTACTGCATTATCGAACACCGGGGAGCTGTTTTTT.

The J gene is TRBJ2-7, the V gene TRBV4-2; possibly TRBD1 for D (6 bases). Looked up from germline, CDR1 is LGHNA and CDR2 is YNFKEQ. This CDR3 is built from 14 residues. V was shortened by 3 bases and J by 6 bases, with 15 bases between the two germline ends. CDR3 residues: CASSHPDSFVEQYF. The CDR3 DNA follows: TGTGCCAGCAGCCACCCGGACAGTTTTGTCGAGCAGTACTTC.